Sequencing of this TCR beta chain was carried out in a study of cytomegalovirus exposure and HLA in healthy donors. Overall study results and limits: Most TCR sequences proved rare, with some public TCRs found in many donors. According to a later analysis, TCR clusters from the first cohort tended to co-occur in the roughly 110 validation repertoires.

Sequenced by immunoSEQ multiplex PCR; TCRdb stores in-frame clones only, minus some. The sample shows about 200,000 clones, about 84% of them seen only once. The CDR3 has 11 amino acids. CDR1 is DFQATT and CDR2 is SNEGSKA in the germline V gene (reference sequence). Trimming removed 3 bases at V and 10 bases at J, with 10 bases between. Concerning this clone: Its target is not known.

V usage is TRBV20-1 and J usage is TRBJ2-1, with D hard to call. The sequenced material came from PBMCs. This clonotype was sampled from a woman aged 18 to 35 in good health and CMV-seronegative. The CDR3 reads CSASPYSEQFF. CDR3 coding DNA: TGCAGTGCTAGTCCGTATAGCGAGCAGTTCTTC.